Below, 20 T cell receptor beta chains from the same sample are listed, as sequenced in a study of blood T cell repertoires in COVID-19. Libraries were prepared by immunoSEQ multiplex PCR; TCRdb keeps only in-frame clonotypes and omits some of them. The data hold approximately 120,000 clones, with around four fifths observed a single time. The sequenced sample consisted of peripheral blood. The receptors originated from a man older than 75 with acute or convalescent COVID-19.

This clone has a single count. The chain couples TRBV4-3 to TRBJ1-6; 7 bases are a match to TRBD1. CDR1 and CDR2 (germline): LGHNA, YSLEER. Trimming took 2 bases from V and 7 from J; bases not matched to a gene: 11. The CDR3 length is 17 residues. The CDR3 DNA reads TGCGCCAGCAGCCAACAACCTCCGGGACAGCTAAATTCACCCCTCCACTTT. The encoded protein is CASSQQPPGQLNSPLHF.

This clone appeared a few times. CDR3 bases: TGTGCCAGCAGCCCCCGGGGGGGCACTGAAGCTTTCTTT. Residues: CASSPRGGTEAFF. The chain couples TRBV11-2 to TRBJ1-1; D is possibly TRBD1 (5 bases). The germline gives CDR1 SGHAT, CDR2 FQNNGV. The CDR3 totals 13 residues. V lost 5 bases and J 4 bases, leaving 11 bases between the germline ends.

CDR3 in DNA: TGTGCCAGTAGTATGGGGGACAGGGTAAGAGGCGAGCAGTACTTC. Amino acids: CASSMGDRVRGEQYF. The gene calls are TRBV19 and TRBJ2-7; 9 nucleotides match TRBD1. V lost 3 bases and J lost 6; bases outside the gene matches: 9. This CDR3 is built from 15 residues. Germline V gene data show CDR1 as LNHDA and CDR2 as SQIVND (reference sequence).

The chain couples TRBV25-1 to TRBJ2-5, with TRBD1 matching 7 bases. Germline CDR1 reads MGHDK; CDR2 reads SYGVNS. The CDR3 covers 14 residues. With 5 bases clipped from V and 2 bases from J, the junction kept 5 bases outside the gene matches. The CDR3 nucleotides are TGTGCCAGCAGTCATCGGGACAGACAAGAGACCCAGTACTTC. Translating it yields CASSHRDRQETQYF.

The V call is TRBV11-3, the J call TRBJ2-3; D ambiguous. Per the germline V gene, CDR1 is SGHNT and CDR2 is YENEEA. The CDR3 is 15 amino acids. V lost 5 bases and J 2 bases, leaving 14 bases between the germline ends. As DNA, the CDR3 is TGTGCCAGCAGCCGAGGAGTTTCGAACACAGATACGCAGTATTTT. Translation: CASSRGVSNTDTQYF. The entire variable domain, with the rest obtained from reference TRBV11-3 and TRBJ2-3, is as follows: EAGVVQSPRYKIIEKKQPVAFWCNPISGHNTLYWYLQNLGQGPELLIRYENEEAVDDSQLPKDRFSAERLKGVDSTLKIQPAELGDSAVYLCASSRGVSNTDTQYFGPGTRLTVL.

The V and J genes are TRBV27 and TRBJ2-7, with TRBD1 matching 11 bases. Germline V gene sequence: CDR1 MNHEY, CDR2 SMNVEV (reference sequence). J gave up 3 bases and V 6 bases, and 10 bases lay outside the gene matches. This CDR3 has 16 residues. The CDR3 region has the DNA TGTGCCAGCAGAAAAAACCGGGACAGGGGGATCTACGAGCAGTACTTC. As protein: CASRKNRDRGIYEQYF.

This clone was observed a few times. The chain employs TRBV18 and TRBJ2-7; 8 bases map to TRBD1. The CDR3 contains 15 residues. Germline V gene lookup returns CDR1 KGHSH and CDR2 LQKENI. V was clipped by 6 bases and J by 0 bases; unmatched bases: 7. The CDR3 region is CASSLTGATSYEQYF. In nucleotides, the CDR3 is TGTGCCAGCTCCCTGACAGGGGCGACCTCCTACGAGCAGTACTTC. Using reference TRBV18 and TRBJ2-7 for the parts outside the CDR3, the full variable domain is NAGVMQNPRHLVRRRGQEARLRCSPMKGHSHVYWYRQLPEEGLKFMVYLQKENIIDESGMPKERFSAEFPKEGPSILRIQQVVRGDSAAYFCASSLTGATSYEQYFGPGTRLTVT.

The V gene is TRBV19, the J gene TRBJ2-3; 7 bases map to TRBD1. This CDR3 region has 13 residues. The germline CDR1 and CDR2 sequences are LNHDA and SQIVND (reference sequence). Losses at the gene ends were 7 bases for V and 3 bases for J; bases not matched to a gene: 4. The CDR3 here is CASIAQGTDTQYF. CDR3 DNA sequence: TGTGCCAGTATTGCACAGGGGACAGATACGCAGTATTTT.

This sequence joins TRBV5-5 and TRBJ2-6; TRBD1 matches at 7 bases. The CDR3 extends over 18 amino acids. Trimming took 4 bases from V and 0 from J; bases not matched to a gene: 10. Germline CDR1 and CDR2: SGHKS and YYEKEE (reference sequence). The CDR3: CASSRNTGAPSGANVLTF. The CDR3 bases are TGTGCCAGCAGCCGGAATACAGGGGCACCCTCTGGGGCCAACGTCCTGACTTTC.

J is TRBJ2-2 and V is TRBV7-8; 10 bases line up with TRBD1. Germline V gene sequence: CDR1 SGHVS, CDR2 FQNEAQ. V dropped 5 bases and J dropped 7; count of bases not matched to a gene: 13. The CDR3 has 17 amino acids. In DNA, the CDR3 is TGTGCCAGCAGCCGGGAGAATGACAGGGGGCTTAACGGGGAGCTGTTTTTT. Translation: CASSRENDRGLNGELFF.

The J gene is TRBJ2-7, the V gene TRBV7-3; TRBD2 matches at 8 bases. Germline V gene data show CDR1 as SGHTA and CDR2 as FQGTGA. V trimming: 1 base; J trimming: 4 bases; junction bases outside the gene matches: 6. This CDR3 spans 15 amino acids. The CDR3 DNA reads as TGTGCCAGCAGCTTAATGGCGGGGGGTTCGTACGAGCAGTACTTC. This gives the protein CASSLMAGGSYEQYF.

This clone was observed once. The rearrangement joins TRBV4-1 to TRBJ2-5, with 11 bases identical to TRBD2. There are 18 residues in the CDR3. Germline V gene lookup returns CDR1 MGHRA and CDR2 YSYEKL. V lost 2 bases to trimming and J lost 4 bases; unmatched junction nucleotides: 12. The CDR3 region has the DNA TGCGCCAGCAGCCAACCCTCTGGTAGCGGGGGGGCCCGAGAGACCCAGTACTTC. Protein product: CASSQPSGSGGARETQYF.

This chain connects TRBV6-2 or TRBV6-3 to TRBJ2-2; 9 nucleotides line up with TRBD1. The J segment lost 1 base and the V segment lost 6 bases, leaving 9 bases of the junction unmatched. Germline CDR1 MNHEY, CDR2 SVGEGT. This CDR3 has 17 amino acids. The CDR3 DNA is TGTGCCAGCAGCCGGGACAGGGACAACCAGAACACCGGGGAGCTGTTTTTT. It specifies CASSRDRDNQNTGELFF.

V usage is TRBV6-1 and J usage is TRBJ1-1; 7 bases are a match to TRBD1. The CDR3 runs to 16 residues. Germline CDR1 reads MNHNS; CDR2 reads SASEGT. The junction had 8 bases not matched to a gene; V was cut back by 4 bases and J by 0 bases. The CDR3 DNA follows: TGTGCCAGCAGTGTACAGGGGAGCCCCATGAACACTGAAGCTTTCTTT. As protein: CASSVQGSPMNTEAFF.

The chain carries TRBV5-1 and TRBJ2-5; D may be TRBD1 (5 bases). Germline CDR1 SGHRS, CDR2 YFSETQ. The CDR3 loop spans 15 amino acids. V was trimmed by 1 base and J by 3 bases, leaving 13 bases between them. CDR3 loop: CASSLLGALEETQYF. The CDR3 DNA sequence: TGCGCCAGCAGCTTGCTAGGGGCGCTGGAAGAGACCCAGTACTTC. The complete variable domain, with remaining parts taken from reference TRBV5-1 and TRBJ2-5, reads KAGVTQTPRYLIKTRGQQVTLSCSPISGHRSVSWYQQTPGQGLQFLFEYFSETQRNKGNFPGRFSGRQFSNSRSEMNVSTLELGDSALYLCASSLLGALEETQYFGPGTRLLVL.

The rearrangement links TRBV28 to TRBJ1-2; 7 positions match TRBD1. The germline gives CDR1 MDHEN, CDR2 SYDVKM. The CDR3 runs 14 residues. After removal of 7 bases from V and 2 bases from J, the junction contained 7 bases not matched to a gene. CDR3 sequence: CASNTGTANYGYTF. CDR3 in DNA: TGTGCCAGCAATACCGGGACAGCGAACTATGGCTACACCTTC.

This clone was detected a few times. The rearrangement links TRBV6-2 or TRBV6-3 to TRBJ2-2; D is perhaps TRBD2 (7 bases). Trimming took 5 bases from V and 4 from J, leaving 11 bases between them. This CDR3 comprises 14 residues. Germline lookup yields CDR1 MNHEY and CDR2 SVGEGT. The CDR3 loop is CASSGLGGTGELFF. The DNA for the CDR3 is TGTGCCAGCAGTGGACTAGGGGGCACCGGGGAGCTGTTTTTT.

A remark on this clone: This sample also contains other DNA sequences that code for the same CDR3. V usage is TRBV6-2 or TRBV6-3 and J usage is TRBJ1-5, with 9 positions matching TRBD1. Looked up from germline, CDR1 is MNHEY and CDR2 is SVGEGT. CDR3 length: 15 residues. The ends lost 5 bases at V and 4 bases at J; junction bases unmatched: 6. As DNA, the CDR3 is TGTGCCAGCAGTCGCACGGGGACAGGGAATCAGCCCCAGCATTTT. Its translation: CASSRTGTGNQPQHF.

This chain connects TRBV7-6 to TRBJ2-3, with 7 bases aligning to TRBD1. The CDR3 has 15 amino acids. Germline loops: CDR1 SGHVS, CDR2 FNYEAQ. Trimming took 0 bases from V and 3 from J; bases not matched to a gene: 3. The CDR3 spells CASSLAAGGTDTQYF. CDR3 nucleotides: TGTGCCAGCAGCTTAGCAGCAGGGGGAACAGATACGCAGTATTTT.

This chain links TRBV25-1 with TRBJ1-6; tentative D call: TRBD1 (6 bases). This CDR3 has 14 residues. Germline values: CDR1 MGHDK, CDR2 SYGVNS. Trimming removed 4 bases at V and 4 bases at J, with 8 bases between. DNA of the CDR3: TGTGCCAGCAGTGTCACAGGGTATAATTCACCCCTCCACTTT. Protein sequence: CASSVTGYNSPLHF.